Presented here are 16 T cell receptor beta chains from one specimen sequenced in a study of CD8+ T cells in alopecia areata. Extraction and reverse transcription of RNA yielded cDNA as the sequencing template. Sequencing used immunoSEQ multiplex PCR; TCRdb keeps in-frame clones, though not all of them. The sample holds 140,000 to 150,000 clones; 75% to 90% are singletons and the top ten take approximately 16%. The sequencing here drew on CD8+ T cells sorted from blood, taken at week 0. These receptors were collected from a human donor with alopecia areata.

J is TRBJ2-7 and V is TRBV19; 9 nucleotides align to TRBD1. Losses at the gene ends were 5 bases for V and 4 bases for J; bases not matched to a gene: 6. The CDR3 has 14 amino acids. Per the germline V gene, CDR1 is LNHDA and CDR2 is SQIVND (reference sequence). For the CDR3, the DNA is TGTGCCAGTAGTGAACAGGGGGCGCGGTACGAGCAGTACTTC. It yields the protein CASSEQGARYEQYF.

The rearrangement uses TRBV19 and TRBJ2-1, with TRBD1 as a possible D gene (6 bases). Germline loops: CDR1 LNHDA, CDR2 SQIVND (reference sequence). CDR3 size: 12 residues. The germline V and J ends were trimmed by 4 bases and 8 bases, with 9 bases remaining between them. CDR3 loop: CASSTQGDEQFF. The CDR3 DNA reads as TGTGCCAGTAGTACACAGGGAGATGAGCAGTTCTTC. Together with reference TRBV19 and TRBJ2-1, the CDR3 gives the full variable domain: DGGITQSPKYLFRKEGQNVTLSCEQNLNHDAMYWYRQDPGQGLRLIYYSQIVNDFQKGDIAEGYSVSREKKESFPLTVTSAQKNPTAFYLCASSTQGDEQFFGPGTRLTVL.

The V call is TRBV21-1, the J call TRBJ2-5; TRBD1, the table's D call, lacks a check against the DNA. TRBV21-1 is deemed a pseudogene. This CDR3 spans 17 amino acids. The CDR3 loop is CASSKLKFRDSQETQYF. In nucleotides, the CDR3 is TGTGCCAGCAGCAAATTAAAGTTTCGGGACAGCCAAGAGACCCAGTACTTC.

Worth noting for this clone: Mismatch with germline at one junction end may stem from a read error. The chain is built from TRBV29-1 and TRBJ2-7; 9 nucleotides agree with TRBD2. There are 15 residues in the CDR3. From germline, CDR1 is SQVTM and CDR2 ANQGSEA. The CDR3 loop reads CSVEGLARGGYEQYF. The CDR3 DNA reads as TGCAGCGTCGAAGGACTAGCGAGAGGGGGATACGAGCAGTACTTC.

In DNA form, the CDR3 reads TGTGCCAGCAGCCCCTGGGACAGTAGAATGAACACTGAAGCTTTCTTT. Its protein is CASSPWDSRMNTEAFF. V usage is TRBV14 and J usage is TRBJ1-1; 7 positions agree with TRBD1. Germline CDR1 is SGHDN and CDR2 is FVKESK. After removal of 4 bases from V and 0 bases from J, the junction contained 8 bases not matched to a gene. The CDR3 is 16 residues long.

CDR3 DNA sequence: TGCAGCGGGACCGGGCCCTCGAACACTGAAGCTTTCTTT. Residues: CSGTGPSNTEAFF. The rearrangement uses TRBV29-1 and TRBJ1-1; no clear D gene. V was trimmed by 7 bases and J by 1 base, leaving 13 bases between them. CDR1 SQVTM and CDR2 ANQGSEA come from the germline V gene. The CDR3 has 13 residues.

The chain employs TRBV29-1 and TRBJ2-3, with 10 bases identical to TRBD1. This CDR3 has 15 residues. CDR1 is SQVTM and CDR2 is ANQGSEA in the germline V gene. Trimming took 6 bases from V and 4 from J; bases not matched to a gene: 10. Here the CDR3 reads CSVGPGQGFPDTQYF. In nucleotides, the CDR3 is TGCAGCGTGGGACCGGGACAGGGGTTCCCAGATACGCAGTATTTT.

The rearrangement uses TRBV29-1 and TRBJ2-5, with D possibly matching TRBD1 (6 bases). The CDR3 contains 14 residues. Germline lookup yields CDR1 SQVTM and CDR2 ANQGSEA. Trimming took 4 bases from V and 0 from J, leaving 12 bases between them. The chain's CDR3 is CSVAPGQYQETQYF. For the CDR3, the DNA is TGCAGCGTTGCCCCCGGACAGTACCAAGAGACCCAGTACTTC.

This chain uses TRBV7-9 with TRBJ2-7; 8 nucleotides align to TRBD1. Germline lookup yields CDR1 SEHNR and CDR2 FQNEAQ (reference sequence). V gave up 4 bases and J gave up 0 bases; unmatched junction bases: 2. This CDR3 has 14 amino acids. The CDR3 DNA follows: TGTGCCAGCAGCTGGGACAGGAGCTCCTACGAGCAGTACTTC. The encoded protein is CASSWDRSSYEQYF.

The chain has TRBV5-1 and TRBJ2-5; D might be TRBD2 (6 bases). Trimming took 4 bases from V and 5 from J, leaving 15 bases between them. The CDR3 is made up of 14 amino acids. Germline V CDR1 and CDR2: SGHRS, YFSETQ. The CDR3 here is CASSPVYGSETQYF. Here the CDR3 DNA reads TGCGCCAGCAGCCCCGTTTACGGGAGCGAGACCCAGTACTTC.

This chain joins TRBV6-5 and TRBJ2-7, with 9 bases matching TRBD2. J was trimmed by 2 bases and V by 8 bases; bases with no gene match: 4. Germline V CDR1 and CDR2: MNHEY, SVGAGI. This CDR3 comprises 13 residues. Here the CDR3 reads CASRLAETYEQYF. CDR3 coding DNA: TGTGCCAGCCGACTAGCGGAAACCTACGAGCAGTACTTC.

The V and J genes are TRBV11-1 and TRBJ2-7; weak D call: TRBD1 (5 bases). Between the trimmed V and J ends, which lost 5 bases and 12 bases, there was a span of 14 bases. Germline V gene data show CDR1 as SGHAT and CDR2 as FQDESV (reference sequence). The CDR3 has 11 residues. CDR3: CASSPDRSLYF. Written as DNA, the CDR3 is TGTGCCAGCAGCCCCGACAGATCCTTGTACTTC.

The rearrangement links TRBV4-1 to TRBJ2-7; 10 bases match TRBD2. The CDR3 is made up of 19 amino acids. From germline, CDR1 is MGHRA and CDR2 YSYEKL. The V gene end was trimmed by 3 bases and the J gene end by 2 bases; junction bases not matched to a gene: 16. The CDR3 loop reads CASSHIWTSSGTSAYEQYF. CDR3 nucleotides: TGCGCCAGCAGCCACATATGGACAAGCTCCGGGACTAGCGCCTACGAGCAGTACTTC.

This chain links TRBV27 with TRBJ2-7, with D unresolved. CDR1 MNHEY and CDR2 SMNVEV come from the germline V gene (reference sequence). Trimming removed 3 bases at V and 0 bases at J, with 21 bases between. The CDR3 has 18 amino acids. CDR3 sequence reads: CASSFSQLDGSSSYEQYF. The CDR3 DNA reads TGTGCCAGCAGTTTCTCGCAACTGGACGGTTCGAGCTCCTACGAGCAGTACTTC.

The rearrangement joins TRBV4-1 to TRBJ2-1; 12 nucleotides align to TRBD2. CDR1 MGHRA and CDR2 YSYEKL come from the germline V gene. V dropped 6 bases and J dropped 3; count of bases not matched to a gene: 3. CDR3 size: 15 residues. The CDR3 nucleotides read TGCGCCAGCAGGGTGACTAGCGGGAGCTACAATGAGCAGTTCTTC. Protein: CASRVTSGSYNEQFF.

Notes on this clone: Within the sample, other DNA sequences also encode this same CDR3. The chain has TRBV9 and TRBJ1-1; D is uncertain. The CDR3 consists of 13 residues. Germline CDR1 and CDR2: SGDLS and YYNGEE. V was shortened by 0 bases and J by 0 bases, with 3 bases between the two germline ends. The DNA for the CDR3 is TGTGCCAGCAGCGTAGTATTGAACACTGAAGCTTTCTTT. As protein: CASSVVLNTEAFF.